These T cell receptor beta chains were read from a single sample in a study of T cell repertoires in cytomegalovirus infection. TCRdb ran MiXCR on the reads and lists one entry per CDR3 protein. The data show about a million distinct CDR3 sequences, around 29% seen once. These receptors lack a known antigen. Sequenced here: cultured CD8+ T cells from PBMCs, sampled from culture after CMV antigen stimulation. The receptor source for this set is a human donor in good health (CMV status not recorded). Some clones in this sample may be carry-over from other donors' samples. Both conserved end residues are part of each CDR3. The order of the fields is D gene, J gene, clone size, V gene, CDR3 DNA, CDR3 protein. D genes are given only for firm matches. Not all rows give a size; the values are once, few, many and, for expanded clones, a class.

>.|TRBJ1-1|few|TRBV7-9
TGTGCCAGCAGCCTCGGACAGACCTACACTGAAGCTTTCTTT
CASSLGQTYTEAFF
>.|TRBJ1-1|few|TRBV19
TGTGCCAGTAGTACCCTCCCCGGGGACGGGGAGAACACTGAAGCTTTCTTT
CASSTLPGDGENTEAFF
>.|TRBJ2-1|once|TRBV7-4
TGTGCCAGCAGGACGAGGAGTGAGCAGTTCTTC
CASRTRSEQFF
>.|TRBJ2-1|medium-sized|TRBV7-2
TGTGCCAGCAGCCCAGGTGGGGGGCGACGCAATGAGCAGTTCTTC
CASSPGGGRRNEQFF
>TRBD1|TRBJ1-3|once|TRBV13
TGTGCCAGCAGGGGACAGGCCACCTCTGGAAACACCATATATTTT
CASRGQATSGNTIYF
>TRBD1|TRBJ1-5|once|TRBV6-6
TGTGCCAGCAGTTATTCAGGGGGCAGAAGCAATCAGCCCCAGCATTTT
CASSYSGGRSNQPQHF
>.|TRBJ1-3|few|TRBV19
TGTGCCAGTAGTTCGGGTCCGGCTGGAAACACCATATATTTT
CASSSGPAGNTIYF
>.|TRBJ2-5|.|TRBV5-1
TGCGCCAGCAGCATTACAACAGGGTTGGAGACCCAGTACTTC
CASSITTGLETQYF
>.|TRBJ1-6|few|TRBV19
TGTGCCAGTAGTATAGGTGGACCCAACTATAATTCACCCCTCCACTTT
CASSIGGPNYNSPLHF
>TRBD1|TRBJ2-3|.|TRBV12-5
TGTGCTAGTGGTTTGACAGGGGGGCCAGGGGATACGCAGTATTTT
CASGLTGGPGDTQYF
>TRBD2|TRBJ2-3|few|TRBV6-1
TGTGCCAGCAGCCCGGGACTAGCGGGGGGGCTGGGCACAGATACGCAGTATTTT
CASSPGLAGGLGTDTQYF
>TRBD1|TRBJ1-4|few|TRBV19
TGTGCCAGTAGTGAGCAACAGACAGGGGCCAATAATGAAAAACTGTTTTTT
CASSEQQTGANNEKLFF
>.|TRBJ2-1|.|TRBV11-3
TGTGCCAGCAGCTGGGAACTTAACAATGAGCAGTTCTTC
CASSWELNNEQFF
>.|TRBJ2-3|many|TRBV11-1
TGTGCCAGCAGCTTAGGATGGTCCGAGACAGATACGCAGTATTTT
CASSLGWSETDTQYF
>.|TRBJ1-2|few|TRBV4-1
TGCGCCAGCAGCCAAGTCGGGGTATGGGACTATGGCTACACCTTC
CASSQVGVWDYGYTF
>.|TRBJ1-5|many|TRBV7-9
TGTGCCAGCAGCTTAGGTAGTGGTCCCCAGCATTTT
CASSLGSGPQHF
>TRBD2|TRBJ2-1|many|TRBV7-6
TGTGCCAGCAACCTGGTCGGGGGGGATGAGCAGTTCTTC
CASNLVGGDEQFF
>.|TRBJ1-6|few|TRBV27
TGTGCCAGCAGTTTCTTCTCGGGCCGGCTGGATTCACCCCTCCACTTT
CASSFFSGRLDSPLHF
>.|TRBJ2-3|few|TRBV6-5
TGTGCCAGCAGGGAGGTCCCTAGTGCAGATACGCAGTATTTT
CASREVPSADTQYF
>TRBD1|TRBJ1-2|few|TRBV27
TGTGCCACCCGACAGGGGGCGAAGGGCTACACCTTC
CATRQGAKGYTF
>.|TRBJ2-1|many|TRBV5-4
TGTGCCAGCAGCTCCGGACAGAAACACCCCAATGAGCAGTTCTTC
CASSSGQKHPNEQFF
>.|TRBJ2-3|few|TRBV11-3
TGTGCCAGCAGCATACAACAGGGACGCACAGATACGCAGTATTTT
CASSIQQGRTDTQYF
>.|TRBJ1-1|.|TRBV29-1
TGCAGCGTTGAAGATGCGTGGGGCGCTGAAGCTTTCTTT
CSVEDAWGAEAFF
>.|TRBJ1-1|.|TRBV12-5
TGTGCTAGTGGTTTGCCCAGGAACACTGAAGCTTTCTTT
CASGLPRNTEAFF
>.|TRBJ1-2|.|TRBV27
TGTGCCAGCAGTCCCGCACAGAGTCCTATTTCGTATGGCTACACCTTC
CASSPAQSPISYGYTF
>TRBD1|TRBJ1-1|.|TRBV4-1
TGCGCCAGCAGCCAAGGACAGGGCGGGAACACTGAAGCTTTCTTT
CASSQGQGGNTEAFF
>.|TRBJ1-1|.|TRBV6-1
TGTGCCAGCAGTCCCGTCGGCATGAACACTGAAGCTTTCTTT
CASSPVGMNTEAFF
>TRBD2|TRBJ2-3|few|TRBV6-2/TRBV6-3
TGTGCCAGCAGTTACCGACTAGCTAGCACAGATACGCAGTATTTT
CASSYRLASTDTQYF
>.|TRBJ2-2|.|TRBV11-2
TGTGCCAGCAGCTTATTGGAGTTAGACACCGGGGAGCTGTTTTTT
CASSLLELDTGELFF
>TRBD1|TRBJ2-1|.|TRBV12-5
TGTGCTAGTGGCCCAGGGGGTGTCTACAATGAGCAGTTCTTC
CASGPGGVYNEQFF
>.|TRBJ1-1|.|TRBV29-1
TGCAGCGTTTTGGGAGCCATGAACACTGAAGCTTTCTTT
CSVLGAMNTEAFF
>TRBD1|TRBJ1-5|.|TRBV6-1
TGTGCCAGCAGTGAGGGACAGGGAGGTCAGCCCCAGCATTTT
CASSEGQGGQPQHF
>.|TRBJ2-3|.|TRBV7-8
TGTGCCAGCAGCTTGATGGCCCCTCCCACAGATACGCAGTATTTT
CASSLMAPPTDTQYF
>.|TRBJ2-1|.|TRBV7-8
TGTGCCAGCAGCTTAGAGGCGCTAGGGGGTGAGCAGTTCTTC
CASSLEALGGEQFF
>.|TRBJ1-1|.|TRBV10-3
TGTGCCACCCTGGGACCTACTGGGGCTTTCTTT
CATLGPTGAFF
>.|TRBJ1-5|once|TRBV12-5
TGTGCTAGTGGTTTGGTCAGTTATCAGCCCCAGCATTTT
CASGLVSYQPQHF
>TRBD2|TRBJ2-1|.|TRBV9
TGTGCCAGCAGCGTGTCTAGCGGGGTCAATGAGCAGTTCTTC
CASSVSSGVNEQFF
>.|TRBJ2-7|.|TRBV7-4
TGTGCCAGCAGCTTGGGCGGGACATATTCCTACGAGCAGTACTTC
CASSLGGTYSYEQYF
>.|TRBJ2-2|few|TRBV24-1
TGTGCCACCAGTGAGGCGGACACCGGGGAGCTGTTTTTT
CATSEADTGELFF
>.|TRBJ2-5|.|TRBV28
TGTGCCAGCACCCAAATAGGGGGGTTGGGGACCCAGTACTTC
CASTQIGGLGTQYF
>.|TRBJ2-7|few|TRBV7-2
TGTGCCAGCAGCCCCGCCGGGATGCAGGATCTCTACGAGCAGTACTTC
CASSPAGMQDLYEQYF
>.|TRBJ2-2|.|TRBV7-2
TGTGCCAGCAGCTTAGCGGAGGGACCAACAGGGGAGCTGTTTTTT
CASSLAEGPTGELFF
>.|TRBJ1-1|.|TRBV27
TGTGCCAGCAGTTTATTTCCACAAATGAACACTGAAGCTTTCTTT
CASSLFPQMNTEAFF
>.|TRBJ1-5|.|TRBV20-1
TGCAGTGCTAGAGAACCGGGACCCGATCAGCCCCAGCATTTT
CSAREPGPDQPQHF
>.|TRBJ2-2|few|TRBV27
TGTGCCAGCAGTTTCAGAGGGCGCACCGGGGAGCTGTTTTTT
CASSFRGRTGELFF
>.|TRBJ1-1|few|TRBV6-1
TGTGCCAGCAGCGTAGGGGGGTACGGGACCACTGAAGCTTTCTTT
CASSVGGYGTTEAFF
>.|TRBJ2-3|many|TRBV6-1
TGTGCCAGCAGTGAACTGGCCTTAGATACGCAGTATTTT
CASSELALDTQYF